The following is a TCR beta chain sequence with its context. Its specific antigen is unknown. Base qualities are not recorded, but no much larger clone differs from it by a single base. The data were obtained in a study of response to subunit inactivated influenza vaccine (dated by TCRdb to the late 2010s). Concerning the study at large: Deep quantitative T cell receptor repertoire profiling was used in the study to track responses to a trivalent subunit inactivated influenza vaccine. Results the study describes overall, beyond this receptor: The authors suggested that each seasonal influenza vaccination may recruit only a limited number of new T cells.

The library was made by RT-PCR. The sample was run on an Illumina HiSeq 2500. Clones were called with MiXCR by TCRdb after fastp trimmed the public reads at Q25, and only in-frame beta chains were retained. Rows matching on CDR3 protein sequence are summarized as one entry with the most common DNA and genes. Present in this sample are around 850,000 distinct CDR3 sequences, 18% of which were seen just once. The top ten constitute under 13% of the sample. The TCR was taken from a man aged 50 to 60 who received an inactivated influenza vaccine. Donor details come from another sample of the same person, matched by shared clones. Sequenced here: PBMCs from blood, sampled about 5 days after vaccination.

The encoded CDR3 is CATSDQGQIQETQYF. The nucleotides are TGTGCCACCAGTGACCAGGGACAGATCCAAGAGACCCAGTACTTC. The receptor chain draws on TRBV24-1 and TRBJ2-5; the central 7 bases match TRBD1. There are 15 amino acids in the CDR3, from cysteine to phenylalanine inclusive. Only the CDR3 part of the read is kept: 45 bases, read in frame from the first base. From the germline V gene, CDR1 is KGHDR and CDR2 is SFDVKD. Trimming accounts for 4 bases at V and 1 base at J, while the number of junction bases matched to no gene is 5.